The clone carrying this TCR beta chain was recorded only once. CDR3 length equals 21 residues. Germline CDR1 and CDR2: LGHNA and YSLEER. J lost 1 base, V lost 0 bases, and 10 bases had no gene match. The repertoire was sequenced with immunoSEQ multiplex PCR; TCRdb's copy has only in-frame clones and lacks some. The sample shows about 250,000 clones, about nine tenths of them seen only once. The data stem from a study of blood T cell repertoires in COVID-19. Study overall: T cells, B-cell-depleted T cells, or PBMCs supplied cDNA or gDNA.

Sample: PBMCs or T cells enriched from blood (not recorded which). This sequence originates from a man aged 40-49 years who had recovered from COVID-19. This rearrangement joins TRBV4-3 to TRBJ1-6, with TRBD1 matching over 12 bases. CDR3 amino acids: CASSQDYGDRGRESYNSPLHF. The CDR3 DNA reads TGCGCCAGCAGCCAAGATTACGGGGACAGGGGGCGCGAATCCTATAATTCACCCCTCCACTTT.